This T cell receptor beta chain was sequenced in a study of T cell responses to AZD1222 COVID-19 vaccine. Findings of the study overall: Donors were mostly white British, more females; clonal diversity possibly underestimated.

Using immunoSEQ multiplex PCR, the repertoire was profiled, and TCRdb retains in-frame clones only, with some absent. Here the sample spans roughly 150,000 clones, 85% to 95% being singletons. Germline lookup yields CDR1 GTSNPN and CDR2 SVGIG (reference sequence). Trimming cost V 4 bases and J 7 bases, with 13 bases left between them. This CDR3 spans 13 amino acids. Remarks on this clone: As yet, its antigen is unknown.

The chain is built from TRBV30 and TRBJ1-4; a weak D match, TRBD1 (5 bases). The input for sequencing was peripheral blood, taken 28 days after the second AZD1222 dose. This clonotype was obtained from an adult who received the AZD1222 COVID-19 vaccine. CDR3 sequence reads: CAWIAAGTEKLFF. CDR3 nucleotide sequence: TGTGCCTGGATCGCGGCCGGGACTGAAAAACTGTTTTTT.